One and the same sample provided the 24 T cell receptor beta chains below, sequenced in a study of T cell responses to AZD1222 COVID-19 vaccine. Measured with immunoSEQ multiplex PCR; TCRdb has only the in-frame clones, and not every one. The sample carries 130,000 or so clones, roughly 91% recorded once. The source was peripheral blood, collected on day 0 of MenACWY control vaccination. The receptors stem from an adult in good health.

The count of this clone is one. The rearrangement links TRBV27 to TRBJ1-1; D gene unclear. CDR3 length equals 14 residues. V was shortened by 4 bases and J by 1 base, with 10 bases between the two germline ends. Germline loops: CDR1 MNHEY, CDR2 SMNVEV (reference sequence). As DNA, the CDR3 is TGTGCCAGCAGTTCCTTACAGCGGAACACTGAAGCTTTCTTT. Amino acid sequence: CASSSLQRNTEAFF.

The gene calls are TRBV5-6 and TRBJ2-7; 8 nucleotides align to TRBD2. Germline V gene sequence: CDR1 SGHDT, CDR2 YYEEEE. Trimming cost V 4 bases and J 4 bases; bases outside gene matches: 13. The CDR3 consists of 16 residues. CDR3: CASSPPGSGTFYEQYF. In nucleotides, the CDR3 is TGTGCCAGCAGCCCCCCGGGTAGCGGGACCTTTTACGAGCAGTACTTC. Complete variable domain (other parts from reference TRBV5-6 and TRBJ2-7): DAGVTQSPTHLIKTRGQQVTLRCSPKSGHDTVSWYQQALGQGPQFIFQYYEEEERQRGNFPDRFSGHQFPNYSSELNVNALLLGDSALYLCASSPPGSGTFYEQYFGPGTRLTVT.

Only a few counts were recorded for this clone. The chain carries TRBV29-1 and TRBJ1-1, with 8 bases matching TRBD1. Trimming took 3 bases from V and 4 from J; bases not matched to a gene: 7. CDR1 and CDR2 (germline): SQVTM, ANQGSEA. The CDR3 covers 14 residues. CDR3 loop: CSVEQTGEGTEAFF. The CDR3 DNA reads TGCAGCGTTGAGCAGACAGGGGAGGGCACTGAAGCTTTCTTT.

The chain employs TRBV28 and TRBJ2-3; D unclear. V lost 6 bases, J lost 6 bases, and 7 bases lay in between. The CDR3 sequence is 11 residues long. Germline loops: CDR1 MDHEN, CDR2 SYDVKM. In DNA, the CDR3 is TGTGCCAGCAGATCTAGGGATACGCAGTATTTT. It specifies CASRSRDTQYF.

This clone was seen more than once but under ten times. V usage is TRBV15 and J usage is TRBJ2-3; 10 positions match TRBD2. V trimming: 1 base; J trimming: 2 bases; junction bases outside the gene matches: 3. In germline, CDR1 is LNHNV, CDR2 YYDKDF (reference sequence). This CDR3 comprises 16 residues. The chain's CDR3 is CATSRGLAGSTDTQYF. CDR3 coding DNA: TGTGCCACCAGCAGAGGACTAGCGGGCTCCACAGATACGCAGTATTTT.

The CDR3 region is CASSYVAGRSYNEQFF. The CDR3 nucleotides are TGTGCCAGCAGTTACGTAGCGGGCCGCTCCTACAATGAGCAGTTCTTC. V usage is TRBV4-2 and J usage is TRBJ2-1, with 7 bases aligning to TRBD2. V shed 6 bases, J shed 0 bases, and the junction held 8 bases outside the gene matches. This CDR3 is built from 16 residues. Germline V CDR1 and CDR2: LGHNA, YNFKEQ.

The J gene is TRBJ2-2, the V gene TRBV6-4; possible D gene TRBD2, 5 bases. Trimming left V 7 bases short and J 7 bases short, with 19 bases between. The CDR3 runs to 15 residues. In germline, CDR1 is MRHNA, CDR2 SNTAGT. This CDR3 is CASKEDGIVSGELFF. In nucleotides, the CDR3 is TGTGCCAGCAAGGAGGACGGAATAGTTAGCGGGGAGCTGTTTTTT.

This sequence joins TRBV2 and TRBJ2-7; D gene ambiguous. The germline V gene encodes CDR1 SNHLY and CDR2 FYNNEI. Deletions cut 0 bases from V and 12 bases from J, with 12 bases between. The CDR3 is 12 residues long. In nucleotides, the CDR3 is TGTGCCAGCAGTGAAGCAGGCACTGAGAGGTACTTC. Amino acid sequence: CASSEAGTERYF.

The rearrangement links TRBV7-6 to TRBJ1-5; the match to TRBD1 covers 7 bases. This CDR3 comprises 15 residues. The germline gives CDR1 SGHVS, CDR2 FNYEAQ. Trimming removed 4 bases from V and 5 bases from J; junction bases left unmatched: 8. The CDR3 spells CASSSGGQAHQPQHF. As DNA, the CDR3 is TGTGCCAGCAGCTCAGGAGGACAGGCGCATCAGCCCCAGCATTTT.

The rearrangement joins TRBV28 to TRBJ2-1; D may be TRBD2 (5 bases). Germline CDR1 and CDR2: MDHEN and SYDVKM. The CDR3 length is 13 residues. Deletions cut 6 bases from V and 8 bases from J, with 14 bases between. The chain's CDR3 is CASSPLSRDEQFF. The CDR3 DNA is TGTGCCAGCAGCCCCCTGTCGAGGGATGAGCAGTTCTTC.

J is TRBJ1-6 and V is TRBV30; tentatively, D is TRBD1 (5 bases). V lost 2 bases and J lost 4, with 9 bases in between. The CDR3 extends over 14 amino acids. Germline CDR1 reads GTSNPN; CDR2 reads SVGIG (reference sequence). The CDR3 reads CAWSSQGYNSPLHF. The CDR3 DNA reads as TGTGCCTGGAGTAGCCAGGGATATAATTCACCCCTCCACTTT.

The rearrangement joins TRBV16 to TRBJ1-4; 7 bases are a match to TRBD1. The germline V gene has CDR1 KGHSY and CDR2 FQNENV. Trimming removed 0 bases from V and 4 bases from J; junction bases left unmatched: 2. The CDR3 consists of 15 residues. The CDR3 reads CASSQSGDSNEKLFF. As DNA, the CDR3 is TGTGCCAGCAGCCAATCGGGGGACAGTAATGAAAAACTGTTTTTT.

The chain is built from TRBV7-2 and TRBJ1-6, with D hard to call. This CDR3 has 17 residues. V was clipped by 6 bases and J by 0 bases, with 15 bases between them. Germline CDR1 reads SGHTA; CDR2 reads FQGNSA. DNA of the CDR3: TGTGCCAGCAGGCCCAATGGGCCGAGCTCCTATAATTCACCCCTCCACTTT. Its protein product is CASRPNGPSSYNSPLHF.

The gene calls are TRBV20-1 and TRBJ2-1; no reliable D call. CDR3 length: 11 amino acids. V lost 4 bases and J lost 8, with 9 bases in between. Germline CDR1 is DFQATT and CDR2 is SNEGSKA (reference sequence). CDR3 in DNA: TGCAGTGCTACACCCGACCATGAGCAGTTCTTC. Translating it yields CSATPDHEQFF.

The chain carries TRBV7-3 and TRBJ2-2; D is unclear. Trimming pared 1 base from V and 3 bases from J, leaving 9 bases between. Germline loops: CDR1 SGHTA, CDR2 FQGTGA. This CDR3 region has 15 residues. CDR3 protein: CASSLKGSYTGELFF. The CDR3 region has the DNA TGTGCCAGCAGCTTAAAGGGCAGCTACACCGGGGAGCTGTTTTTT.

V gene TRBV24-1 combines with J gene TRBJ1-5; D call uncertain. Germline V CDR1 and CDR2: KGHDR, SFDVKD. Trimming cost V 9 bases and J 10 bases, with 21 bases left between them. The CDR3 consists of 14 residues. CDR3 region: CATSEGMKGIPQHF. CDR3 coding DNA: TGTGCCACCTCTGAGGGAATGAAAGGGATACCCCAGCATTTT.

The chain links TRBV3-1 (or the pseudogene TRBV3-2) to TRBJ2-7; D is perhaps TRBD2 (6 bases). With 5 bases removed from V and 3 bases from J, the gap between germline ends came to 17 bases. The CDR3 totals 15 residues. Germline V gene lookup returns CDR1 LGHDT and CDR2 YNNKEL (reference sequence). CDR3 sequence (DNA): TGTGCCAGCAGCGACCAGGGACTCCTCGTCTACGAGCAGTACTTC. As protein: CASSDQGLLVYEQYF.

Concerning this clone: Other DNA sequences in this sample translate to the same CDR3. The chain uses TRBV12-3 or TRBV12-4 and TRBJ1-6; D is undetermined. There are 11 residues in the CDR3. Trimming left V 3 bases short and J 9 bases short, with 3 bases between. This chain's CDR3 is CASSFGSPLHF. CDR3 bases: TGTGCCAGCAGTTTCGGTTCACCCCTCCACTTT.

This chain links TRBV28 with TRBJ2-3, with 10 bases identical to TRBD2. The CDR3 is 17 amino acids. Germline-derived CDR1 and CDR2 are MDHEN and SYDVKM. The ends lost 3 bases at V and 10 bases at J; junction bases unmatched: 16. The CDR3 loop is CASSLPNPGLASWSQYF. Here the CDR3 DNA reads TGTGCCAGCAGTTTGCCCAATCCGGGACTAGCGTCCTGGTCGCAGTATTTT.

The chain links TRBV11-2 to TRBJ1-1; tentatively, D is TRBD1 (6 bases). The V end lost 4 bases, the J end lost 11 bases, and 20 bases lay between the germline ends. The germline CDR1 and CDR2 sequences are SGHAT and FQNNGV. The CDR3 contains 14 residues. The DNA of the CDR3 is TGTGCCAGCAGCTCCCCCGGCCAGGGGCTCGTCGCTTTCTTT. Translated: CASSSPGQGLVAFF.

This clone was seen once. V and J are TRBV6-2 or TRBV6-3 and TRBJ1-5; maybe TRBD1 (5 bases). The germline V gene has CDR1 MNHEY and CDR2 SVGEGT. Trimming shortened V by 2 bases and J by 6 bases, and 8 bases separated the two germline ends. CDR3 size: 13 residues. Written as DNA, the CDR3 is TGTGCCAGCAGTTACAGGGGAATTCAGCCCCAGCATTTT. This gives the protein CASSYRGIQPQHF.

This chain uses TRBV6-1 with TRBJ1-3; 8 bases map to TRBD1. The CDR3 has 16 residues. Per the germline V gene, CDR1 is MNHNS and CDR2 is SASEGT. The V segment lost 5 bases and the J segment 5 bases; nucleotides outside the gene matches: 11. This CDR3 is CASSQGQGTRRNTIYF. The CDR3 DNA reads TGTGCCAGCAGTCAAGGACAGGGTACGAGAAGAAACACCATATATTTT.

The table lists this clone with a count of one. The J gene is TRBJ2-1, the V gene TRBV12-2; the D segment call TRBD2 is taken from the table without a DNA check. TRBV12-2 is marked as a pseudogene. The CDR3 has 19 amino acids. CDR3 protein: CASRLTPRLAGTSNNEQFF. CDR3 in DNA: TGTGCAAGTCGCTTAACCCCCAGGCTAGCGGGAACCTCGAACAATGAGCAGTTCTTC.

This chain connects TRBV28 to TRBJ2-2, with 7 bases lining up with TRBD2. The germline gives CDR1 MDHEN, CDR2 SYDVKM. The V segment lost 7 bases and the J segment 6 bases; nucleotides outside the gene matches: 11. The CDR3 contains 15 residues. CDR3 loop: CASIGASGFSGELFF. The CDR3 DNA sequence: TGTGCCAGCATTGGGGCTAGCGGCTTCTCCGGGGAGCTGTTTTTT.